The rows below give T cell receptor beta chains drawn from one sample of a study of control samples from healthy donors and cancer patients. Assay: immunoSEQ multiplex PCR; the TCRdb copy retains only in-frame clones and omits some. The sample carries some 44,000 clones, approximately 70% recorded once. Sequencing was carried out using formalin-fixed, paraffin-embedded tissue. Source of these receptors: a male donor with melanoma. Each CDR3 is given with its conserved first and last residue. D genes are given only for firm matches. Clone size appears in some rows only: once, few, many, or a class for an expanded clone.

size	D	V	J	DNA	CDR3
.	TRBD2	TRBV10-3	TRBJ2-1	TGTGCCGTTGCGGCGGGAGGGGACAGCAATGAGCAGTTCTTC	CAVAAGGDSNEQFF
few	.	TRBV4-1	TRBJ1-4	TGCGCCAGCAGCCAAGGGGAGGTTGCAACTAATGAAAAACTGTTTTTT	CASSQGEVATNEKLFF
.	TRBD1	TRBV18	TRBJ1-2	TGTGCCAGCTCACCACCGGGACAGGGTCCCGACTCGCTTAACTATGGCTACACCTTC	CASSPPGQGPDSLNYGYTF
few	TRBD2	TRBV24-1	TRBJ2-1	TGTGCCACCAGTGAGGGACTAGCGGGAGATGAGCAGTTCTTC	CATSEGLAGDEQFF
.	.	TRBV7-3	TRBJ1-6	TGTGCCAGCAGCTTAATGGCAGGCCCCTCACCCCTCCACTTT	CASSLMAGPSPLHF
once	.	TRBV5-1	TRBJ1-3	TGCGCCAGCAGCTTGGGTATCTCTGGAAACACCATATATTTT	CASSLGISGNTIYF
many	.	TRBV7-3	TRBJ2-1	TGTGCCAGCAGCTCACCGGAAGGGAGCTCCTACAATGAGCAGTTCTTC	CASSSPEGSSYNEQFF
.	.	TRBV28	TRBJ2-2	TGTGCCAGCAGCCCACTGGACTGGGAACATCGAAACACCGGGGAGCTGTTTTTT	CASSPLDWEHRNTGELFF
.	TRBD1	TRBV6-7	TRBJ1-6	TGTGCCAGCACCGAGGGGGCTTCACGTTCACCCCTCCACTTT	CASTEGASRSPLHF
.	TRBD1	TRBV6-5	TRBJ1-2	TGTGCCAGTACAGGGGGCGCTAACTATGGCTACACCTTC	CASTGGANYGYTF
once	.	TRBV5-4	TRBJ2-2	TGTGCCAGCAGCTTAGGGCCCGGGGAGCTGTTTTTT	CASSLGPGELFF
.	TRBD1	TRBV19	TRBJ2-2	TGTGCCAGTAGAACCGGGACAGGCATCGCCGGGGAGCTGTTTTTT	CASRTGTGIAGELFF
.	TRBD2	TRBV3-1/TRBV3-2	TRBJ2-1	TGTGCCAGCAGCTTAACTAGCGGCAATGAGCAGTTCTTC	CASSLTSGNEQFF
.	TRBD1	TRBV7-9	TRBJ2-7	TGTGCCAGCAGCCTGACAGGGGTTACCTACAAGCAGTACTTC	CASSLTGVTYKQYF
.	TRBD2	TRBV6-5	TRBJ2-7	TGTGCCAGCAGTCAGACTAGCGGGGCCACCTACGAGCAGTACTTC	CASSQTSGATYEQYF
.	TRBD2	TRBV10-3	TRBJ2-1	TGTGCCATCTCCGACAGCGGGAGTGATAATGAGCAGTTCTTC	CAISDSGSDNEQFF